This T cell receptor (beta chain) was profiled in a study of T-cell memory formation after mild COVID-19 (dated by TCRdb to the early 2020s). With regard to the full study: TCR sequence clusters from the two donors were found to be largely donor specific. In two donors, T-cell clones that expanded and contracted after mild COVID-19 were tracked by sequencing TCRalpha and TCRbeta repertoires over time. Two young, previously healthy adult volunteers, one female and one male, were included in the cohort. General findings and caveats noted by the study authors: Balanced CD4/CD8 phenotypes were observed for clones contracting from day 15 to 85, whereas a bias towards CD4+ was observed for a second wave of clones expanding from day 15 to 37. The second-wave clones that peaked on day 37 were not confirmed to be SARS-CoV-2 specific. Contracting CD4+ clones were found mainly in CM and EM memory subsets, while CD8+ clones were enriched in EMRA. Only a couple of mild cases were covered by the study, and larger cohorts that include severe cases with pre-infection samples were considered necessary. Some responding clones were found in pre-infection memory, which suggests that pre-existing cross-reactive memory T cells took part in the SARS-CoV-2 response.

Ficoll-Paque density gradient centrifugation was the method used to isolate PBMCs. At the junction V is shortened by 5 bases and J by 1 base, with 14 bases in between. The CDR3 sequence holds 15 residues, the cysteine and phenylalanine included. Only the CDR3 DNA stays, 45 bases, in frame from base 1. Via the germline V gene, CDR1 is MNHEY and CDR2 SVGAGI. For this clonotype: No cognate antigen has been identified for it. Base qualities are not at hand, and no much larger clone is one base apart.

Sequenced on an Illumina NovaSeq 6000. cDNA libraries for TCRalpha and TCRbeta were prepared by 5'RACE using constant-segment primers, with sample barcodes and unique molecular identifiers added. Trizol reagent was used to extract RNA from every sample. Library amplification was performed in two PCR steps, and a second sample barcode and Illumina TruSeq adapters were introduced in the second step. Sequencing of the libraries was done on an Illumina NovaSeq, producing 2 x 150 bp paired-end reads. In the original analysis: The reads were demultiplexed and collapsed into UMI-guided consensus sequences using migec v1.2.7. Using mixcr v2.1.11, UMI consensuses were aligned to TRA and TRB V and J templates and then assembled into clonotypes. A clonotype was counted as expanded or contracted only when both edgeR and NoisET called the clonotype significant, with the noise models trained on biological replicates. For edgeR calls, the cutoffs were a false discovery rate-adjusted p below 0.01 and a log2 fold-change threshold of 1. As an exploratory analysis of dynamics, PCA with hierarchical clustering was applied to max-normalized trajectories of the 1000 most abundant clonotypes. Separately sequenced CD4+ and CD8+ repertoires were used to assign the CD4 or CD8 phenotype of responding clones. TCRdb reprocessed the public reads (quality trimming at Q25 with fastp, clone calling with MiXCR) and kept in-frame beta chains. Each entry is one CDR3 protein sequence, shown with its most common DNA and genes. The V and J calls and clone size are TCRdb's, not the authors'. The table for this sample lists approximately 580,000 distinct CDR3 sequences; around 20% of them were counted only once. 9.5% to 15% of the sample is in the top ten clones.

The source of this sequence is an adult woman who had mild COVID-19 (a few samples of this study predate the infection). The sample titles of this study are shuffled in the database, so cell type and time point are left out; the donor was told from shared clones. The rearranged chain carries TRBV6-5 and TRBJ1-2; perhaps TRBD1 is the D gene, with 6 bases matching. Material: PBMCs or a T cell subset sorted from them (not recorded which). This receptor carries the CDR3 CASSKPGGLNYGYTF. Here is the DNA: TGTGCCAGCAGTAAGCCCGGGGGGCTTAACTATGGCTACACCTTC.